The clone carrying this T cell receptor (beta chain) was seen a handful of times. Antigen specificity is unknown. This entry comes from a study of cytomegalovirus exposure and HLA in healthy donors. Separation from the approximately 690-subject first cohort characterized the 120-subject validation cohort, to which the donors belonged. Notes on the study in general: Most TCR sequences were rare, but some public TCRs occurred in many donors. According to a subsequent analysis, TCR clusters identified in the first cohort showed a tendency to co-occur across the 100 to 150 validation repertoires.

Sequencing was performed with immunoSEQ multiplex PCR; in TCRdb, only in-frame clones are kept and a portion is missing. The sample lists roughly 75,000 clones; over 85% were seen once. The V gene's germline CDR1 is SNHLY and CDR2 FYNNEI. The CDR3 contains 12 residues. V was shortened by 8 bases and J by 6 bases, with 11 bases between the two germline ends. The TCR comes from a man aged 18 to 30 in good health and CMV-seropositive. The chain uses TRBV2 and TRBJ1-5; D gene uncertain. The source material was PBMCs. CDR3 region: CASGRDGQPQHF. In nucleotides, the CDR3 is TGTGCCAGCGGGAGGGATGGTCAGCCCCAGCATTTT.